This T cell receptor (beta chain) was sequenced for a study of blood T cells in healthy people across ages. Study in general: The capture of about one barcoded beta molecule per two T cells was achieved by template switching.

This clonotype was seen at least ten times. Primed by a sample-barcoded 5' primer and a J-beta primer mix, a second PCR proceeded for about 6 to 11 cycles. TCRdb reanalysed the 5' RACE reads using MiXCR and keeps one entry per CDR3 protein. The sample shows 1 million or so distinct CDR3 sequences, under 45% of them seen only once. V lost 4 bases to trimming and J lost 3 bases, with 8 bases between them. This CDR3 contains 13 residues. Germline lookup yields CDR1 ENHRY and CDR2 SYGVKD. This TCR derives from a woman aged 55 to 70 in good health. The chain combines TRBV10-3 with TRBJ2-3; D may correspond to TRBD1 or TRBD2 (5 bases each). Sequences were obtained from blood. Written as DNA, the CDR3 is TGTGCCATCAGTGTGAGGGGAACAGATACGCAGTATTTT. Its protein product is CAISVRGTDTQYF.